Presented here are 16 T cell receptor beta chains from one specimen sequenced in a study of cytomegalovirus exposure and HLA in healthy donors. Only in-frame clones appear in the TCRdb table, and some are missing; sequencing was by immunoSEQ multiplex PCR. Among about 43,000 clones listed, 80% to 95% were seen once. The sequenced sample consisted of PBMCs. The source of these receptors is a young man in good health and CMV-seronegative.

This sequence joins TRBV5-1 and TRBJ2-3, with 11 bases lining up with TRBD2. The CDR3 covers 16 residues. Trimming cost V 3 bases and J 5 bases; bases outside gene matches: 8. Per the germline V gene, CDR1 is SGHRS and CDR2 is YFSETQ. CDR3 sequence: CASSSPGLAGGDTQYF. CDR3 nucleotide sequence: TGCGCCAGCAGCTCCCCCGGGCTAGCGGGGGGAGATACGCAGTATTTT. Together with reference TRBV5-1 and TRBJ2-3, the CDR3 gives the full variable domain: KAGVTQTPRYLIKTRGQQVTLSCSPISGHRSVSWYQQTPGQGLQFLFEYFSETQRNKGNFPGRFSGRQFSNSRSEMNVSTLELGDSALYLCASSSPGLAGGDTQYFGPGTRLTVL.

J is TRBJ2-7 and V is TRBV4-1; 12 positions match TRBD1. The V gene end was trimmed by 1 base and the J gene end by 6 bases; junction bases not matched to a gene: 4. Per germline, CDR1 MGHRA and CDR2 YSYEKL. CDR3 length equals 15 residues. DNA for the CDR3: TGCGCCAGCAGCCAAGGGGACAGGGGGCTCCGCGAGCAGTACTTC. Residues: CASSQGDRGLREQYF.

This clone was counted between two and nine times. The CDR3 loop is CASSEFSGAYEQYF. In nucleotides, the CDR3 is TGCGCCAGCAGTGAGTTTAGCGGCGCCTACGAGCAGTACTTC. This chain links TRBV10-2 with TRBJ2-7, with D possibly being TRBD2 (6 bases). Per germline, CDR1 WSHSY and CDR2 SAAADI. V gave up 1 base and J gave up 2 bases, with 9 bases separating them. This CDR3 comprises 14 residues.

In this sample, this clone turned up a few times. The CDR3 sequence is CASSPRPTGTNTEAFF. Here the CDR3 DNA reads TGTGCCAGCAGCCCACGCCCGACAGGGACGAACACTGAAGCTTTCTTT. The chain joins TRBV9 to TRBJ1-1; 7 nucleotides agree with TRBD1. With 4 bases clipped from V and 1 base from J, the junction kept 10 bases outside the gene matches. CDR1 is SGDLS, CDR2 YYNGEE, per germline. CDR3 length equals 16 residues.

This clone was found once. The J gene is TRBJ1-1, the V gene TRBV9; 7 positions agree with TRBD1. Trimming removed 2 bases from V and 4 bases from J; junction bases left unmatched: 2. Looked up from germline, CDR1 is SGDLS and CDR2 is YYNGEE. CDR3 size: 13 residues. In DNA form, the CDR3 reads TGTGCCAGCAGCGTTAGGGACAGCACTGAAGCTTTCTTT. Protein sequence: CASSVRDSTEAFF.

The DNA of the CDR3 is TGTGCCAACTCCGCTCGGCAGGGGAACAGCAATCAGCCCCAGCATTTT. Its protein is CANSARQGNSNQPQHF. This chain connects TRBV9 to TRBJ1-5; the D gene is possibly TRBD1 (6 bases). The germline V and J ends were trimmed by 9 bases and 1 base, with 20 bases remaining between them. CDR1 is SGDLS and CDR2 is YYNGEE in the germline V gene. The CDR3 consists of 16 residues.

This clone was counted a few times. The V gene is TRBV7-8, the J gene TRBJ1-5; maybe TRBD1 (5 bases). The CDR3 is made up of 14 amino acids. Trimming stripped 5 bases from V and 4 bases from J, with 12 bases between. Germline lookup yields CDR1 SGHVS and CDR2 FQNEAQ. The CDR3 nucleotides are TGTGCCAGCAGCACAGTGGCAGGGAATCAGCCCCAGCATTTT. This sequence encodes CASSTVAGNQPQHF.

The rearrangement uses TRBV6-5 and TRBJ1-1, with 7 nucleotides matching TRBD1. The CDR3 totals 15 residues. In germline, CDR1 is MNHEY, CDR2 SVGAGI. The V segment lost 0 bases and the J segment 1 base; nucleotides outside the gene matches: 2. CDR3 protein: CASSYSGQPNTEAFF. CDR3 in DNA: TGTGCCAGCAGTTACTCGGGACAGCCGAACACTGAAGCTTTCTTT.

The rearrangement uses TRBV6-6 and TRBJ1-5; D remains unclear. Germline V gene sequence: CDR1 MNHNY, CDR2 SVGAGI (reference sequence). The CDR3 totals 14 residues. Between the trimmed V and J ends, which lost 8 bases and 3 bases, there was a span of 14 bases. As DNA, the CDR3 is TGTGCCAGCTGGGGAGGCAAACCCAATCAGCCCCAGCATTTT. It translates to CASWGGKPNQPQHF.

V gene TRBV5-1 combines with J gene TRBJ1-2; weak D call: TRBD1 (5 bases). Germline V CDR1 and CDR2: SGHRS, YFSETQ. The CDR3 contains 18 residues. V was shortened by 0 bases and J by 2 bases, with 20 bases between the two germline ends. The CDR3 region is CASSLVLIELGRNYGYTF. The CDR3 nucleotides read TGCGCCAGCAGCTTGGTATTAATAGAGTTGGGGCGGAACTATGGCTACACCTTC.

The rearrangement joins TRBV10-3 to TRBJ1-5; 7 bases map to TRBD1. The CDR3 has 15 amino acids. Trimming at V came to 8 bases and at J to 0 bases, leaving 7 bases not matched to a gene. CDR1 is ENHRY and CDR2 is SYGVKD in the germline V gene. The CDR3: CAIGQGDDSNQPQHF. The CDR3 DNA reads as TGTGCCATCGGCCAGGGGGACGATAGCAATCAGCCCCAGCATTTT.

The sample holds one count of this clone. Here the CDR3 DNA reads TGTGCCATCAGTGATACGAGCTCCTACGAGCAGTACTTC. Its translation is CAISDTSSYEQYF. The gene calls are TRBV10-3 and TRBJ2-7; D gene uncertain. The CDR3 runs 13 residues. Per germline, CDR1 ENHRY and CDR2 SYGVKD. V lost 3 bases and J lost 0, with 6 bases in between.

A note on this clone: An end of the junction differs from the germline gene, which may be a read error. The chain recombines TRBV7-7 with TRBJ2-3; 11 nucleotides align to TRBD2. Germline lookup yields CDR1 SSHAT and CDR2 FNYEAQ (reference sequence). The CDR3 loop spans 17 amino acids. Here the CDR3 reads CASSPYLAGGRTDTQYF. CDR3 DNA sequence: TGTGCTAGCAGCCCCTACCTAGCGGGGGGACGCACAGATACGCAGTATTTT.

This clone has more than one count but fewer than ten. The J gene is TRBJ2-4, the V gene TRBV5-6; TRBD2 matches at 8 bases. Per the germline V gene, CDR1 is SGHDT and CDR2 is YYEEEE. Germline trimming cut 3 bases from V and 8 bases from J; bases unmatched to any gene: 7. The CDR3 runs 14 residues. CDR3 protein: CASSSQAGGYIQYF. The CDR3 nucleotides read TGTGCCAGCAGCTCCCAGGCGGGAGGATACATTCAGTACTTC.

The V gene is TRBV4-1, the J gene TRBJ1-2; no clear D gene. The CDR3 consists of 15 residues. The V end lost 0 bases, the J end lost 4 bases, and 12 bases lay between the germline ends. From germline, CDR1 is MGHRA and CDR2 YSYEKL. The CDR3 coding sequence is TGCGCCAGCAGCCAAGATACTAGTCTGGGCTATGGCTACACCTTC. Translated, it gives CASSQDTSLGYGYTF.

The chain employs TRBV7-9 and TRBJ1-2, with D maybe TRBD1 (6 bases). CDR1 is SEHNR and CDR2 is FQNEAQ in the germline V gene (reference sequence). V lost 2 bases and J lost 7, with 14 bases in between. The CDR3 runs 14 residues. The DNA for the CDR3 is TGTGCCAGCAGCTTACATGCAGGGGATGGTGGCTACACCTTC. Amino acids: CASSLHAGDGGYTF.